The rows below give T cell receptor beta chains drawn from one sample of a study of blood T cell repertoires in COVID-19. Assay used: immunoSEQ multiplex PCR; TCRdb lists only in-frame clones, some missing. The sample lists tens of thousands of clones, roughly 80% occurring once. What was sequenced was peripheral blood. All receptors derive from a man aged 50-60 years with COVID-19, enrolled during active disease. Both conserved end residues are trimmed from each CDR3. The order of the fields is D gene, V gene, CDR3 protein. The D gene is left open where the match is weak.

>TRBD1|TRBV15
ATSRMGDRDYEQY
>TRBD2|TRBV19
ASSTYSGIRNEQY
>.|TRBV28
ASSSLTEPSYEQY
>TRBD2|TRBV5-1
ASSPRTSGRSDTQY
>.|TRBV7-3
ASSLSASSGNTIY
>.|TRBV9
ASSVFGNEQF
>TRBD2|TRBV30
AWSRVTSKEQF
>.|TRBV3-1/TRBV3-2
ASSHLAERDTDTQY
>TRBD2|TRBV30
AWRILAGGPKEQF
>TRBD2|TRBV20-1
SASGLAGVGTDTQY
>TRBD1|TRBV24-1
ATSDSGDSIPDTQY
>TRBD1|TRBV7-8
ASSLRGTGVLGELF
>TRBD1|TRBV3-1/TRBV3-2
ASRTGDSYNSPLH
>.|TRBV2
ASTSYRSSYNSPLH
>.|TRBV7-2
ASSSWTAYEQY
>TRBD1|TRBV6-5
ASSLRTGGTSEQY
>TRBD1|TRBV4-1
ASSPDRAYGYT
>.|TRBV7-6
ASSLGAGAYGYT
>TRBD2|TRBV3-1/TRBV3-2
ASSLGLAVGTDTQY
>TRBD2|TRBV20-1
SASGRDIQY
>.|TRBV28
ASSRTSSNTGELF
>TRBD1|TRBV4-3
ASSASGGQGPDTQY
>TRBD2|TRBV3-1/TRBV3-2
ASSQLAGVGGEQF
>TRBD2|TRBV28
ASSLPGLAGGHGELF
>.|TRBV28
ATPHGELF
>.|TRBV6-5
ASSSGLYGYT
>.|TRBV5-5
ASSTTMDSPLH
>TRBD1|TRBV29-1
SARQGAGELF
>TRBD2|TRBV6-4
ASSWDYGLEF
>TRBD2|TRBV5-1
ASSLGLAGSYYEQY
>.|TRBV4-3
ASSQRLANNYEQY
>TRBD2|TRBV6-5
ASSRGTRAYNEQF
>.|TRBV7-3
ASSLSTGVPDNEQF
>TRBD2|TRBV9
ASSVATSGRAPEQF
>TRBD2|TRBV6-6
ASSSGLAGGQETQY
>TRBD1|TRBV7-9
ASSSLPGQGAADTQY
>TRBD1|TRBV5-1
ASTLPGQARATNEKLF
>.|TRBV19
ASSDTPGVDQPQH
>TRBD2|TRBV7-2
ASSPGLGGAETQY
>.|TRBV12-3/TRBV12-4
ASSLRQFNEQF